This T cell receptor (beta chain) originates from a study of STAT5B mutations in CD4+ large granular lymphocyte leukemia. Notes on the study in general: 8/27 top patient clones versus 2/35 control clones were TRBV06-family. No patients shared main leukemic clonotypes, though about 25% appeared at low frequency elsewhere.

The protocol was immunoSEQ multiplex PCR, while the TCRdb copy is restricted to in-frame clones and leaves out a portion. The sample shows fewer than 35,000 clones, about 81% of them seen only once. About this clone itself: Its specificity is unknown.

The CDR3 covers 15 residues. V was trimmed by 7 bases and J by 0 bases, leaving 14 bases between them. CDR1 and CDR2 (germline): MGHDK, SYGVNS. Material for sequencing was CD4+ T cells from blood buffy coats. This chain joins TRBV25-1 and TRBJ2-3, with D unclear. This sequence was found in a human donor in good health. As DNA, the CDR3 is TGTGCCAGCATCGGTCGGAGTACTAGCACAGATACGCAGTATTTT. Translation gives CASIGRSTSTDTQYF.